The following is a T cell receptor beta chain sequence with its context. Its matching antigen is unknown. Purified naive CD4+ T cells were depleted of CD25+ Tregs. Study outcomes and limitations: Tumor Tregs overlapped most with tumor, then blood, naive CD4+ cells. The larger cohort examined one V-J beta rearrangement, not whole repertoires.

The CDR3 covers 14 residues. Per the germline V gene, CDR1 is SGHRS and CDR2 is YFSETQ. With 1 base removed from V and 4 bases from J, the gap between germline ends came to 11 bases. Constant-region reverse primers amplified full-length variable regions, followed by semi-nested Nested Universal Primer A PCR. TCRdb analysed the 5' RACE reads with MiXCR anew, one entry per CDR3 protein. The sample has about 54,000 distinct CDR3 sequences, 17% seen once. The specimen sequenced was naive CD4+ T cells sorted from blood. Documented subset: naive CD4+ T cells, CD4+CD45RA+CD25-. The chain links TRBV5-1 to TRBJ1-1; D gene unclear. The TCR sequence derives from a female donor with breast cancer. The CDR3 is CASSLYAGGTEAFF. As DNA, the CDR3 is TGCGCCAGCAGCTTGTATGCAGGTGGCACTGAAGCTTTCTTT.